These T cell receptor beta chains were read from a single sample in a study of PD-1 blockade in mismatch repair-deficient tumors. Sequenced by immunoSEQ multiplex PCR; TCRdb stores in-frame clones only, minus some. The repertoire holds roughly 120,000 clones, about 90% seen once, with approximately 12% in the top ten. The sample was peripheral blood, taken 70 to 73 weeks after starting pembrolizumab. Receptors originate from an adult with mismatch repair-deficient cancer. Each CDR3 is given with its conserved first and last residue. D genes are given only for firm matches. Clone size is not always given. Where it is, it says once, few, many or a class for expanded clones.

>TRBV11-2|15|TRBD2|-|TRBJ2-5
TGTGCCAGCAGTCATCTAGCGGGAGCGGAAGAGACCCAGTACTTC
CASSHLAGAEETQYF
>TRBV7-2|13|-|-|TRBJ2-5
TGTGCCAGCAGCTTAGCGCCGGGCGAGACCCAGTACTTC
CASSLAPGETQYF
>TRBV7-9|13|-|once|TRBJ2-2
TGTGCCAGCGAGCCCCGAAAGATCGGGGAGCTGTTTTTT
CASEPRKIGELFF
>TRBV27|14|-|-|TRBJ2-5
TGTGCCAGCAGTTTCCTGGGGCGCGGAGAGACCCAGTACTTC
CASSFLGRGETQYF
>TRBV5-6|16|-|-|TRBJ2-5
TGTGCCAGCAGCGCCCAAATACAGGGTTTTCGGGAGACCCAGTACTTC
CASSAQIQGFRETQYF
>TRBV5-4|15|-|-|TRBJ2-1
TGTGCCAGCAGTCCATCCTTGAGCTCCTACAATGAGCAGTTCTTC
CASSPSLSSYNEQFF
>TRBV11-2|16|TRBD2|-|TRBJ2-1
TGTGCCAGCAGCTGGGGCGGGAGGGGTAACTACAATGAGCAGTTCTTC
CASSWGGRGNYNEQFF
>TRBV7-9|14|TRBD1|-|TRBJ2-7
TGTGCCAGCAGCTTCCGGGACAGTCGGCACGAGCAGTACTTC
CASSFRDSRHEQYF
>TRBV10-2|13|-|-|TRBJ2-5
TGCGCCAGCAGTGAGGGGAAGCAAGAGACCCAGTACTTC
CASSEGKQETQYF
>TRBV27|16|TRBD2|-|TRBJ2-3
TGTGCCAGCATTAACAGAGCGGGAGGGAAGCGGGATACGCAGTATTTT
CASINRAGGKRDTQYF
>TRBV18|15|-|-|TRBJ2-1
TGTGCCAGCTCACCACCAACCGGGGGACACAATGAGCAGTTCTTC
CASSPPTGGHNEQFF
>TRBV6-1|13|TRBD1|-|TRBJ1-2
TGTGCCAGCAGTGCTTGGACAGGGGGTGGCTACACCTTC
CASSAWTGGGYTF
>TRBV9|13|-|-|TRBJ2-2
TGTGCCAGCAGCGTAGGAGGCACCGGGGAGCTGTTTTTT
CASSVGGTGELFF
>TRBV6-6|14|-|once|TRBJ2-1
TGTGCCAGCAGTTACGGGGGAGGGGGGAATGAGCAGTTCTTC
CASSYGGGGNEQFF
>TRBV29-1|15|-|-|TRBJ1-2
TGCAGCGTTGAAGATCGGGAGGGAGGGGGGTATGGCTACACCTTC
CSVEDREGGGYGYTF
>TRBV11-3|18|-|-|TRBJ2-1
TGTGCCAGCAGCTTAGCCCCGAATCTTGGCGGGGTTTACAATGAGCAGTTCTTC
CASSLAPNLGGVYNEQFF
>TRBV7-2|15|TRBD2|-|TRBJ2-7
TGTGCCAGCAGCCCAGGGACTAGCGGGACCTACGAGCAGTACTTC
CASSPGTSGTYEQYF
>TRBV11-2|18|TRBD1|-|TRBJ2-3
TGTGCCAGCAGCTTAGGTTTCGTCCAGGGGGCCACCACAGATACGCAGTATTTT
CASSLGFVQGATTDTQYF
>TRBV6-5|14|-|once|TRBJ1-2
TGTGCCAGCAGTTACAGTGGAGAAAACTATGGCTACACCTTC
CASSYSGENYGYTF
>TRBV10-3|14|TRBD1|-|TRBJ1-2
TGTGCCATCAGTGCCGGGACAGGGGGCGACGGCTACACCTTC
CAISAGTGGDGYTF
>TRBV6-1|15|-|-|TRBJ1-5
TGTGCCAGCAGACAGGGTCGGGGGGTCGATCAGCCCCAGCATTTT
CASRQGRGVDQPQHF
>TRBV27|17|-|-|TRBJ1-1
TGTGCCAGCAGTTTAAGGTCCCCCCGACAGATGAACACTGAAGCTTTCTTT
CASSLRSPRQMNTEAFF
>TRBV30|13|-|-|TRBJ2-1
TGTGCCTGGATAATGGCGGGACCCCTTAAGCAGTTCTTC
CAWIMAGPLKQFF
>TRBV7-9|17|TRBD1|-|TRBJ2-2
TGTGCCAGCAGCATATACTCCAGGGGGCCCAGTTCCGGGGAGCTGTTTTTT
CASSIYSRGPSSGELFF
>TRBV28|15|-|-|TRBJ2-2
TGTGCCAGCAGTTTCCAGGGGTGGAACACCGGGGAGCTGTTTTTT
CASSFQGWNTGELFF
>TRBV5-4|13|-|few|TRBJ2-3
TGTGCCAGCAGCTCGACCGACCGCGATACGCAGTATTTT
CASSSTDRDTQYF
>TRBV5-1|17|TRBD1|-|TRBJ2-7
TGCGCCAGCAGCTTCTCGTGGACGGACAGGGGATGGTACGAGCAGTACTTC
CASSFSWTDRGWYEQYF
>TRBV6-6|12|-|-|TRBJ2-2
TGTGCCAGCAGTCAAAACACCGGGGAGCTGTTTTTT
CASSQNTGELFF
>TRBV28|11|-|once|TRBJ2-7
TGTGCCAGCAGTTTATCTCGCGAGCAGTACTTC
CASSLSREQYF
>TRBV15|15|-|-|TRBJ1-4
TGTGCCACCAGCAGAGAAAGGGTTGCTAATGAAAAACTGTTTTTT
CATSRERVANEKLFF
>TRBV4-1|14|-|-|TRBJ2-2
TGCGCCAGCAGCCCGAGGCAGGGCACCGGGGAGCTGTTTTTT
CASSPRQGTGELFF
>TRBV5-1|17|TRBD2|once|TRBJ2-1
TGCGCCAGCAGCTTAACCGGGACTAGCGGACCCTACAATGAGCAGTTCTTC
CASSLTGTSGPYNEQFF
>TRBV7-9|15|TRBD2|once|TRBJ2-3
TGTGCCACCACGGGGGGGCGATTCGGCACAGATACGCAGTATTTT
CATTGGRFGTDTQYF
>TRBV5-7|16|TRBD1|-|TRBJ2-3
TGTGCCAGCAGCGAAAACGGACAGGGAAGCACAGATACGCAGTATTTT
CASSENGQGSTDTQYF
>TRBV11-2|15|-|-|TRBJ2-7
TGTGCCAGCAGCTTAGATCCCCAGGGGCCTTACGAGCAGTACTTC
CASSLDPQGPYEQYF
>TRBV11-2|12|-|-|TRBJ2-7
TGTGCCAGCAGCTTAGATGCTTACGAGCAGTACTTC
CASSLDAYEQYF
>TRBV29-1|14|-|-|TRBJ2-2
TGCAGCGTTGTGGCAGGCCTTAACACCGGGGAGCTGTTTTTT
CSVVAGLNTGELFF
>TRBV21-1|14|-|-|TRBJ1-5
TGTGCCAGCAGCAAAGGGACAGGGAATCAGCCCCAGCATTTT
CASSKGTGNQPQHF
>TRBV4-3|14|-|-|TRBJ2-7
TGCGCCAGCAGCCAAGGTCCAGGGACCTACGAGCAGTACTTC
CASSQGPGTYEQYF
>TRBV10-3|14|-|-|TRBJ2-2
TGTGCCACTCAGCAGGGTTCGAACACCGGGGAGCTGTTTTTT
CATQQGSNTGELFF
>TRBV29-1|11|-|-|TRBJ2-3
TGCAGCGCCCCTATAGCAAATACGCAGTATTTT
CSAPIANTQYF
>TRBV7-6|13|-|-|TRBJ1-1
TGTGCCAGCAGTCCTAACCAGGTATTTGAAGCTTTCTTT
CASSPNQVFEAFF
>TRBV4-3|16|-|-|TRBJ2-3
TGCGCCAGCAGCCAAGCAGTCTGGAGGGCAGCAGATACGCAGTATTTT
CASSQAVWRAADTQYF
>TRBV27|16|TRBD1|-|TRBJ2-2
TGTGCCAGCAGTTTAGGGACAGGGCGGAGGGCCGGGGAGCTGTTTTTT
CASSLGTGRRAGELFF
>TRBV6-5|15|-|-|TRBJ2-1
TGTGCCAGCAGTTACTCCCGGGGCCTAAATAGAGAGCAGTTCTTC
CASSYSRGLNREQFF
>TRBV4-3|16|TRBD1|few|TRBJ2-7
TGCGCCAGCAGCCAAGAGGGGGGGGACAGGGCCTACGAGCAGTACTTC
CASSQEGGDRAYEQYF
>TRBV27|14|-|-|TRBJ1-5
TGTGCCAGCAGTTTATCAGGGGCTCATCAGCCCCAGCATTTT
CASSLSGAHQPQHF
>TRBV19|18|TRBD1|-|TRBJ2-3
TGTGCCAAGAAGGGATTAGGCGGACAGGGGGCGCCCACAGATACGCAGTATTTT
CAKKGLGGQGAPTDTQYF
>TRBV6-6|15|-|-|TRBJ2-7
TGTGCCAGCAGTTACCCTGGAAGGAGCGTTGACGAGCAGTACTTC
CASSYPGRSVDEQYF
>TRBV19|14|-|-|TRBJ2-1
TGTGCCAGTAGTGCGGGGACTGCCGAAGGGGGGCAGTTCTTC
CASSAGTAEGGQFF
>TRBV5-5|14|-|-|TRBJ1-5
TGTGCCAGCAGCTTGGGGGAGGAATGGCAGCCCCAGCATTTT
CASSLGEEWQPQHF
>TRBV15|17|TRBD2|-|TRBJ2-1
TGTGCCACCAGCAGAGTAGATGGGACTAGCGTTTACAATGAGCAGTTCTTC
CATSRVDGTSVYNEQFF
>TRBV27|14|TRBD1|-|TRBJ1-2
TGTGCCAGCGCCCTGACAGGGGTCACTCGAGGCTACACCTTC
CASALTGVTRGYTF
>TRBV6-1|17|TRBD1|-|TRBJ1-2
TGTGCCAGCAGTGAAAATTATTGGACAGGGGTAAACTATGGCTACACCTTC
CASSENYWTGVNYGYTF
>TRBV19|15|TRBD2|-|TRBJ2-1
TGTGCCAGTAGTAACGGGACTAGTTTAGCCAATGAGCAGTTCTTC
CASSNGTSLANEQFF
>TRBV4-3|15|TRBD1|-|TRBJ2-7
TGCGCCAGCAGCCAAGATCTGGACAGGGGGTACGAGCAGTACTTC
CASSQDLDRGYEQYF
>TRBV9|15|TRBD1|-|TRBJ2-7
TGTGCCAGCAGCGTAGAAGGGACAGGGCTCGACGAGCAGTACTTC
CASSVEGTGLDEQYF
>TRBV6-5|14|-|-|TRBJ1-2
TGTGCCAGCAGTTCCGGCCTCTTGCCCGTTGACCACACCTTC
CASSSGLLPVDHTF
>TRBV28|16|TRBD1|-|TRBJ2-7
TGTGCCAGCAGTTCGGCAGGGGGCTGGAGCTCCTACGAGCAGTACTTC
CASSSAGGWSSYEQYF